The rows below give T cell receptor beta chains drawn from one sample of a study of PD-1 blockade in classical Hodgkin lymphoma. This table comes from immunoSEQ multiplex PCR, and its TCRdb copy is limited to in-frame clones, with some not included. The repertoire has around 99,000 clones, roughly 81% of them found once; the top ten carry approximately 15%. The specimen comprised peripheral blood mononuclear cells (PBMCs), sampled before the second cycle of nivolumab. Every receptor here comes from a human donor with classical Hodgkin lymphoma. Each CDR3 is given with its conserved first and last residue. Each record gives: J gene, V gene, D gene, clone size, CDR3 protein, CDR3 DNA. The D gene is left open where the match is weak. Not all rows give a size; the values are once, few, many and, for expanded clones, a class.

TRBJ2-7,TRBV7-6,TRBD2,.,CASSLGEGAYEQYF,TGTGCCAGCAGCTTAGGGGAGGGTGCCTACGAGCAGTACTTC
TRBJ1-4,TRBV6-5,TRBD1,.,CASSYKGGAGEKLFF,TGTGCCAGCAGTTACAAAGGGGGCGCAGGGGAAAAACTGTTTTTT
TRBJ2-2,TRBV25-1,.,.,CASSAKTRFANTGELFF,TGTGCCAGCAGTGCCAAAACGAGGTTCGCGAACACCGGGGAGCTGTTTTTT
TRBJ2-3,TRBV14,.,.,CASSHPGSNTDTQYF,TGTGCCAGCAGCCACCCCGGGAGCAACACAGATACGCAGTATTTT
TRBJ1-1,TRBV9,.,.,CASSPRWAGSEAAFF,TGTGCCAGCAGCCCTCGCTGGGCAGGGTCCGAAGCGGCTTTCTTT
TRBJ2-2,TRBV19,TRBD2,.,CASSSLVGGTGELFF,TGTGCCAGTAGTTCACTGGTGGGAGGGACCGGGGAGCTGTTTTTT
TRBJ1-5,TRBV28,TRBD1,.,CASSEYRGGNQPQHF,TGTGCCAGCAGTGAATACAGGGGAGGGAATCAGCCCCAGCATTTT
TRBJ1-2,TRBV28,.,once,CASSSSGPIGDGYTF,TGTGCCAGCAGTTCCTCGGGACCGATTGGAGATGGCTACACCTTC
TRBJ1-5,TRBV28,.,few,CASTPSRAGQPQHF,TGTGCCAGCACCCCCTCGCGGGCGGGACAGCCCCAGCATTTT
TRBJ2-2,TRBV6-5,.,.,CASSYSATGELFF,TGTGCCAGCAGTTACTCGGCCACCGGGGAGCTGTTTTTT
TRBJ2-7,TRBV10-3,.,few,CAISPRGSSYEQYF,TGTGCCATCAGCCCAAGAGGCAGTTCCTACGAGCAGTACTTC
TRBJ2-3,TRBV19,TRBD2,.,CASSVIAGPSHTQYF,TGTGCCAGTAGTGTTATAGCGGGCCCGTCCCATACGCAGTATTTT
TRBJ1-1,TRBV6-1,.,.,CASSIPGQNTEAFF,TGTGCCAGCAGTATTCCGGGCCAGAACACTGAAGCTTTCTTT
TRBJ2-2,TRBV30,TRBD2,.,CAWSTGLASGELFF,TGTGCCTGGAGTACAGGACTAGCGTCCGGGGAGCTGTTTTTT
TRBJ2-4,TRBV21-1,.,.,CASSLRTSGSPSKNIQYF,TGTGCCAGCAGCCTTCGGACTAGCGGGAGTCCTTCCAAAAACATTCAGTACTTC
TRBJ2-3,TRBV18,TRBD1,.,CASSQDRVTDTQYF,TGTGCCAGCTCACAGGACAGGGTCACAGATACGCAGTATTTT
TRBJ1-2,TRBV6-5,.,.,CASSYSQGPTWGYTF,TGTGCCAGCAGTTACTCCCAGGGACCGACTTGGGGCTACACCTTC
TRBJ2-5,TRBV20-1,.,.,CSARPPNTQYF,TGCAGTGCTAGACCGCCGAATACCCAGTACTTC
TRBJ1-2,TRBV7-2,TRBD1,.,CASSSPGTGGAGYTF,TGTGCCAGCAGCTCCCCAGGGACAGGGGGCGCGGGCTACACCTTC
TRBJ2-2,TRBV7-2,TRBD1,.,CASSTRQGYTGELFF,TGTGCCAGCAGCACTAGACAGGGGTACACCGGGGAGCTGTTTTTT
TRBJ2-1,TRBV5-1,.,.,CASSQQVGNFNEQFF,TGCGCCAGCAGCCAACAGGTGGGCAATTTCAATGAGCAGTTCTTC
TRBJ2-7,TRBV19,TRBD1,many,CASSIRAGGSYEQYF,TGTGCCAGTAGTATCCGGGCAGGGGGCTCCTACGAGCAGTACTTC
TRBJ2-7,TRBV6-4,TRBD1,medium-sized,CASAGGTYEQYF,TGTGCCAGCGCAGGGGGCACCTACGAGCAGTACTTC
TRBJ2-1,TRBV29-1,.,.,CSVEEYVVLDRFSYNEQFF,TGCAGCGTTGAAGAGTATGTAGTTTTGGACAGATTTTCCTACAATGAGCAGTTCTTC
TRBJ2-7,TRBV19,.,.,CASSRAWGYEQYF,TGTGCCAGTAGTAGGGCGTGGGGGTACGAGCAGTACTTC
TRBJ2-7,TRBV18,TRBD1,.,CASSHGTGDYEQYF,TGTGCCAGCTCCCACGGGACAGGGGACTACGAGCAGTACTTC
TRBJ2-5,TRBV11-2,.,.,CASSPLGGGRGTQYF,TGTGCCAGCAGCCCATTAGGGGGTGGGCGTGGGACCCAGTACTTC
TRBJ1-2,TRBV6-1,TRBD1,.,CASSEGQHYGYTF,TGTGCCAGCAGTGAGGGACAGCACTATGGCTACACCTTC
TRBJ2-7,TRBV9,.,.,CASSVQEGREQYF,TGTGCCAGCAGCGTACAGGAGGGGCGGGAGCAGTACTTC
TRBJ2-7,TRBV11-2,TRBD2,.,CASSLSSGSRSYEQYF,TGTGCCAGCAGCTTAAGTAGCGGGAGTAGATCCTACGAGCAGTACTTC
TRBJ2-7,TRBV7-7,.,.,CASSLTPSYEQYF,TGTGCCAGCAGCCTAACCCCATCCTACGAGCAGTACTTC